What follows are 27 T cell receptor beta chains derived from one specimen sequenced in a study of glioma-infiltrating T cells after dendritic cell vaccination listed by TCRdb under 2016. Libraries were made using the immunoSEQ multiplex PCR assay. TCRdb carries this immuneACCESS record with in-frame sequences only. Its versions omit some clonotypes, under half of them owing to an unresolved V gene in the studies checked, with the rest unexplained. The sample records about 49,000 clones, 85% of which are singletons. The ten largest make up roughly 10% of the sample. The sequencing used blood, collected before dendritic cell vaccination. All receptors derive from a human donor with glioblastoma.

V and J are TRBV6-6 and TRBJ2-5; tentative D call: TRBD2 (5 bases). The J call could be wrong; TRBJ2-7 is a better fit for the DNA end. The CDR3 loop spans 12 amino acids. Germline V gene lookup returns CDR1 MNHNY and CDR2 SVGAGI (reference sequence). The CDR3 nucleotides are TGTGCCAGCAGTTCCTCCGGGAACGAGCAGTACTTC. Encoded protein: CASSSSGNEQYF.

This clone has more than one count but fewer than ten. The same CDR3 arises from other DNA sequences in this sample as well. The chain carries TRBV1 and TRBJ2-7; the table's D call, TRBD1, was not checked against the DNA. TRBV1 is a pseudogene. The length of the CDR3 is 14 residues. The CDR3: CTSSETGSPYEQYF. The CDR3, as DNA: TGCACCAGCAGCGAGACAGGGTCGCCCTACGAGCAGTACTTC.

The gene calls are TRBV11-2 and TRBJ2-1, with TRBD2 identical over 9 bases. V was clipped by 9 bases and J by 7 bases; unmatched bases: 16. From germline, CDR1 is SGHAT and CDR2 FQNNGV. CDR3 size: 16 residues. The CDR3 spells CASRGIAGVSWNEQFF. The CDR3, as DNA: TGTGCCAGTCGGGGTATAGCGGGAGTTTCGTGGAATGAGCAGTTCTTC.

The chain uses TRBV5-1 and TRBJ2-5; 11 nucleotides align to TRBD2. The J call may be faulty, since TRBJ2-7 better matches the DNA end. Germline assignment: CDR1 SGHRS and CDR2 YFSETQ. CDR3 length: 15 amino acids. CDR3 nucleotides: TGCGCCAGCAGCGCACCACTAGCGGGGGTATACGAGCAGTACTTC. The encoded protein is CASSAPLAGVYEQYF.

J is TRBJ2-5 and V is TRBV2; tentative D call: TRBD2 (7 bases). CDR1 is SNHLY and CDR2 is FYNNEI in the germline V gene. The germline V and J ends were trimmed by 3 bases and 5 bases, with 13 bases remaining between them. CDR3 length: 14 residues. CDR3: CASSDGGAGETQYF. DNA of the CDR3: TGTGCCAGCAGTGATGGGGGGGCAGGGGAGACCCAGTACTTC. Full variable domain (outside the CDR3, taken from reference TRBV2 and TRBJ2-5): EPEVTQTPSHQVTQMGQEVILRCVPISNHLYFYWYRQILGQKVEFLVSFYNNEISEKSEIFDDQFSVERPDGSNFTLKIRSTKLEDSAMYFCASSDGGAGETQYFGPGTRLLVL.

A few counts support this clone. V is TRBV2 and J is TRBJ2-3; TRBD1 matches at 7 bases. This CDR3 is built from 14 residues. With V trimmed by 6 bases and J by 2 bases, 5 bases remained unmatched. The germline gives CDR1 SNHLY, CDR2 FYNNEI. The DNA for the CDR3 is TGTGCCAGCAGCCTACAGGGGTCCACAGATACGCAGTATTTT. Protein product: CASSLQGSTDTQYF.

The V gene is TRBV7-6, the J gene TRBJ2-3; D unresolved. This CDR3 is built from 16 residues. V was clipped by 1 base and J by 0 bases, with 11 bases between them. Per germline, CDR1 SGHVS and CDR2 FNYEAQ. CDR3 sequence reads: CASSLVGRPSTDTQYF. As DNA, the CDR3 is TGTGCCAGCAGCTTAGTCGGCAGGCCTAGCACAGATACGCAGTATTTT.

The rearrangement joins TRBV5-6 to TRBJ1-4; tentatively, D is TRBD1 (5 bases). The V gene lost 4 bases and the J gene lost 7 bases, with 17 bases spanning the gap. This CDR3 spans 15 amino acids. CDR1 is SGHDT, CDR2 YYEEEE, per germline. This chain's CDR3 is CASSGRGGRGEKLFF. CDR3 DNA: TGTGCCAGCAGCGGGAGGGGAGGGCGCGGTGAAAAACTGTTTTTT.

The chain is built from TRBV20-1 and TRBJ1-1; maybe TRBD1 (6 bases). V lost 6 bases, J lost 7 bases, and 12 bases lay in between. This CDR3 is built from 11 residues. Germline CDR1 is DFQATT and CDR2 is SNEGSKA (reference sequence). This CDR3 reads CSAQGQIEAFF. The CDR3 DNA reads as TGCAGTGCCCAAGGACAGATTGAAGCTTTCTTT.

The chain recombines TRBV9 with TRBJ1-6; D is uncertain. The CDR3 loop spans 16 amino acids. The ends were cut back, 0 bases at V and 10 bases at J, with 17 bases in the middle. Germline V gives CDR1 SGDLS, CDR2 YYNGEE. This CDR3 reads CASSVGSHLPNSPLHF. Written as DNA, the CDR3 is TGTGCCAGCAGCGTAGGGTCACACCTCCCCAACTCACCCCTCCACTTT.

The CDR3 DNA follows: TGTGCCAGCAGCTTAGTCATGAACACTGAAGCTTTCTTT. Residues: CASSLVMNTEAFF. The gene calls are TRBV11-1 and TRBJ1-1; unclear D gene. The CDR3 runs to 13 residues. V was shortened by 1 base and J by 0 bases, with 3 bases between the two germline ends. Germline CDR1 and CDR2: SGHAT and FQDESV (reference sequence).

The chain joins TRBV30 to TRBJ1-5; tentatively, D is TRBD1 (6 bases). This CDR3 comprises 17 residues. CDR1 is GTSNPN, CDR2 SVGIG, per germline (reference sequence). Trimming took 0 bases from V and 1 from J, leaving 16 bases between them. DNA for the CDR3: TGTGCCTGGAGTGTACCGACAGGCGGTAAAAGCAATCAGCCCCAGCATTTT. This gives the protein CAWSVPTGGKSNQPQHF.

V gene TRBV7-8 combines with J gene TRBJ1-2; tentatively, D is TRBD1 (5 bases). V lost 1 base and J 4 bases, leaving 10 bases between the germline ends. This CDR3 comprises 14 residues. Germline CDR1 reads SGHVS; CDR2 reads FQNEAQ. This CDR3 reads CASSLGGAPYGYTF. The CDR3 coding sequence is TGTGCCAGCAGCTTAGGTGGGGCGCCCTATGGCTACACCTTC.

This chain links TRBV11-2 with TRBJ1-2; D remains ambiguous. The CDR3 contains 11 residues. Trimming stripped 4 bases from V and 10 bases from J, with 10 bases between. Per germline, CDR1 SGHAT and CDR2 FQNNGV. CDR3 in DNA: TGTGCCAGCAGCTCCTATCCTCACTACACCTTC. It yields the protein CASSSYPHYTF.

The chain employs TRBV6-1 and TRBJ1-2; TRBD1 is a possible D gene (5 bases). This CDR3 comprises 13 residues. Trimming cost V 7 bases and J 3 bases, with 12 bases left between them. Germline values: CDR1 MNHNS, CDR2 SASEGT. In DNA form, the CDR3 reads TGTGCCAGCATCATCGGGGGGGACTATGGCTACACCTTC. This codes for CASIIGGDYGYTF.

This clone has a handful of counts. The chain couples TRBV6-1 to TRBJ2-1, with 7 bases fitting TRBD2. The CDR3 runs 11 residues. The germline CDR1 and CDR2 sequences are MNHNS and SASEGT. The J segment lost 14 bases and the V segment lost 6 bases, leaving 7 bases of the junction unmatched. CDR3: CASSLGRDEFF. DNA of the CDR3: TGTGCCAGCAGCTTAGGGAGGGACGAGTTCTTC.

The rearrangement links TRBV12-5 to TRBJ1-6, with 7 positions matching TRBD1. This CDR3 region has 15 residues. V trimming: 0 bases; J trimming: 9 bases; junction bases outside the gene matches: 5. Germline V gene data show CDR1 as LGHNT and CDR2 as FRNRAP. The CDR3 DNA is TGTGCTAGTGGTTTGGTGACAGGGTCAAGTTCACCCCTCCACTTT. Encoded protein: CASGLVTGSSSPLHF. Using reference TRBV12-5 and TRBJ1-6 for the parts outside the CDR3, the full variable domain is DARVTQTPRHKVTEMGQEVTMRCQPILGHNTVFWYRQTMMQGLELLAYFRNRAPLDDSGMPKDRFSAEMPDATLATLKIQPSEPRDSAVYFCASGLVTGSSSPLHFGNGTRLTVT.

V usage is TRBV2 and J usage is TRBJ1-1, with D uncertain. This CDR3 is built from 15 residues. V lost 2 bases and J 1 base, leaving 11 bases between the germline ends. Germline CDR1 SNHLY, CDR2 FYNNEI. Written as DNA, the CDR3 is TGTGCCAGCAGTGAATTGAAGACACAGAACACTGAAGCTTTCTTT. Protein product: CASSELKTQNTEAFF.

Turning to this clone: One junction end disagrees with the germline gene, perhaps due to a read error. The same CDR3 also results from other DNA sequences found in this sample. This chain connects TRBV2 to TRBJ1-6; D may be TRBD1 (5 bases). Germline V gene data show CDR1 as SNHLY and CDR2 as FYNNEI. The CDR3 has 16 amino acids. CDR3 DNA: TGTGCCAGCAGACCCGACAGACTTTCTCATAATTCCCCCCTCCACTTT. The encoded protein is CASRPDRLSHNSPLHF.

This chain links TRBV27 with TRBJ2-1, with D possibly being TRBD2 (7 bases). This CDR3 contains 17 residues. V lost 3 bases and J lost 6, with 21 bases in between. Per germline, CDR1 MNHEY and CDR2 SMNVEV (reference sequence). The CDR3 DNA sequence: TGTGCCAGCAGTTTGAGAAGGGGGGGGACACGGGTCAATGAGCAGTTCTTC. It is translated as CASSLRRGGTRVNEQFF.

The genes are TRBV7-9 and TRBJ2-7; 8 bases map to TRBD1. This CDR3 comprises 19 residues. Germline CDR1 reads SEHNR; CDR2 reads FQNEAQ (reference sequence). V lost 4 bases, J lost 1 base, and 18 bases stayed unmatched. The CDR3 DNA sequence: TGTGCCAGCAGCTCGCCATCGCTCCCGGGGACAGGACTATCCTACGAGCAGTACTTC. Translation: CASSSPSLPGTGLSYEQYF. Complete variable domain (other parts from reference TRBV7-9 and TRBJ2-7): DTGVSQNPRHKITKRGQNVTFRCDPISEHNRLYWYRQTLGQGPEFLTYFQNEAQLEKSRLLSDRFSAERPKGSFSTLEIQRTEQGDSAMYLCASSSPSLPGTGLSYEQYFGPGTRLTVT.

This clone was counted only a few times. The chain carries TRBV6-6 and TRBJ1-3; tentative D call: TRBD1 (5 bases). Germline values: CDR1 MNHNY, CDR2 SVGAGI (reference sequence). V was cut by 5 bases and J by 3 bases, with 11 bases left in between. The CDR3 extends over 14 amino acids. The CDR3 region has the DNA TGTGCCAGCAGTCCAAGACAGATTGGAAACACCATATATTTT. Amino acid sequence: CASSPRQIGNTIYF.

The CDR3 nucleotides read TGTGCCAGCAGCTTAGGGACAGCCCGGAATGAAAAACTGTTTTTT. Translation gives CASSLGTARNEKLFF. The V call is TRBV7-2, the J call TRBJ1-4; weak D call: TRBD1 (6 bases). Germline lookup yields CDR1 SGHTA and CDR2 FQGNSA. V was pared by 1 base and J by 5 bases, with 11 bases between. This CDR3 region has 15 residues.

The genes are TRBV5-4 and TRBJ1-1, with D maybe TRBD1 (5 bases). V was pared by 4 bases and J by 4 bases, with 17 bases between. The germline gives CDR1 SGHNT, CDR2 YYREEE (reference sequence). This CDR3 spans 15 amino acids. The CDR3 here is CASSPGGGARTEAFF. The CDR3 DNA is TGTGCCAGCAGCCCGGGTGGCGGGGCACGCACTGAAGCTTTCTTT.

The chain uses TRBV15 and TRBJ2-7, with 8 bases lining up with TRBD1. The CDR3 totals 15 residues. J gave up 2 bases and V 4 bases, and 7 bases lay outside the gene matches. Germline V gene data show CDR1 as LNHNV and CDR2 as YYDKDF (reference sequence). The CDR3 reads CATSISQGGPYEQYF. The CDR3 bases are TGTGCCACCAGCATATCACAGGGGGGTCCCTACGAGCAGTACTTC.

The chain employs TRBV9 and TRBJ2-3, with TRBD2 as a possible D gene (6 bases). The CDR3 spans 15 residues. CDR1 and CDR2 (germline): SGDLS, YYNGEE. Trimming shortened V by 0 bases and J by 0 bases, and 8 bases separated the two germline ends. The CDR3 nucleotides read TGTGCCAGCAGCGTAGTGGGAGGAAGCACAGATACGCAGTATTTT. This sequence encodes CASSVVGGSTDTQYF.

The chain uses TRBV7-2 and TRBJ1-5; TRBD1 aligns across 8 bases. V was pared by 11 bases and J by 7 bases, with 10 bases of the junction left unmatched. Germline CDR1 reads SGHTA; CDR2 reads FQGNSA. The CDR3 loop spans 13 amino acids. The CDR3 region is CASSTDREQPQHF. Written as DNA, the CDR3 is TGTGCCTCCAGTACGGACAGGGAGCAGCCCCAGCATTTT.